This T cell receptor beta chain was found in a study of shared clonotypes between healthy human individuals. The CDR3 spans 15 residues. The V gene lost 3 bases and the J gene lost 4 bases, with 14 bases spanning the gap. Per the germline V gene, CDR1 is MNHNY and CDR2 is SVGAGI (reference sequence). Using immunoSEQ multiplex PCR, the repertoire was profiled, and TCRdb retains in-frame clones only, with some absent. The sample lists about 2 million clones; 95% were seen once. Study observations and caveats: Larger estimated richness was generally recorded for naive subsets relative to memory subsets.

With respect to this clone: What it binds is not known.

V gene TRBV6-6 combines with J gene TRBJ2-3; no firm D call. The receptor comes from a man in his late teens or twenties in good health. Sequenced sample: naive CD4+ T cells sorted from blood. Specified subset: CD45RA+ positively selected. CDR3 nucleotides: TGTGCCAGCAGTTATGACGGCCCGAAAGCAGATACGCAGTATTTT. Protein product: CASSYDGPKADTQYF.